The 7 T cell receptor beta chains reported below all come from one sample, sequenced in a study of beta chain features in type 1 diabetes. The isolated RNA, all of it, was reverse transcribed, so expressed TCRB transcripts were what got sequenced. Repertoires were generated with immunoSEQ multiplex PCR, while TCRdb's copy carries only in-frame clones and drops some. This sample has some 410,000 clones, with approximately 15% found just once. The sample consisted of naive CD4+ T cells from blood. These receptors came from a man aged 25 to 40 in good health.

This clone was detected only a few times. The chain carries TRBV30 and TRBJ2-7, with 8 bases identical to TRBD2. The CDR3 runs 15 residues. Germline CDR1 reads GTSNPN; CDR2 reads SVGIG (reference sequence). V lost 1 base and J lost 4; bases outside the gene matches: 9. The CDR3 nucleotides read TGTGCCTGGAGTGAGACGGGAGGGCCGGGGTACGAGCAGTACGTC. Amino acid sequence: CAWSETGGPGYEQYV.

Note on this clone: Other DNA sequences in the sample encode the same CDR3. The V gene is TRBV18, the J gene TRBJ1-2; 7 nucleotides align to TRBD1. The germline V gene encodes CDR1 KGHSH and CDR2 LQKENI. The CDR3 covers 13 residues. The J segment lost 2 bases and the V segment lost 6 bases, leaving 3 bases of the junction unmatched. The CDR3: CASSPGQNYGYTF. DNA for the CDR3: TGTGCCAGCTCTCCGGGACAGAACTATGGCTACACCTTC.

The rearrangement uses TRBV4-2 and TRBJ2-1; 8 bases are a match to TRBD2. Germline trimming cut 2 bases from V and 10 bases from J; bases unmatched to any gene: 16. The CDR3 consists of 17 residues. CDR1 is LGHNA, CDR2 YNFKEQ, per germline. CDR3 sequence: CASSQKISGTDSGEQFF. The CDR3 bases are TGTGCCAGCAGCCAAAAAATTAGCGGGACGGACAGTGGGGAGCAGTTCTTC.

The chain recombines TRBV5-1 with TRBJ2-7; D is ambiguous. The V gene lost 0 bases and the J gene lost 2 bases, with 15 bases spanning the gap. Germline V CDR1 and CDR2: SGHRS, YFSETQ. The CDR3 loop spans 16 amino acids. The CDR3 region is CASSLDWAAQPYEQYF. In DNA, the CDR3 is TGCGCCAGCAGCTTGGATTGGGCAGCCCAACCCTACGAGCAGTACTTC.

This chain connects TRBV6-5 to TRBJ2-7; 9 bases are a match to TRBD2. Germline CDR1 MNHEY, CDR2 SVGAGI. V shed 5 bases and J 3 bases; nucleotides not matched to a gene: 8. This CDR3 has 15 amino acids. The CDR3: CASSRSTSGDYEQYV. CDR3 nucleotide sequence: TGTGCCAGCAGTCGTTCGACTAGCGGAGACTACGAGCAGTACGTC.

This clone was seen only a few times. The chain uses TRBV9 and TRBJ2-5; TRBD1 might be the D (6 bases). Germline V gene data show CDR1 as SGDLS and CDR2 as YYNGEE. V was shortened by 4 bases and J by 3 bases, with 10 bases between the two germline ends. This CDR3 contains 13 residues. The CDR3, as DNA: TGTGCCAGCAGCCCTGGACAGAAAGAGACCCAGTACTTC. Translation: CASSPGQKETQYF.

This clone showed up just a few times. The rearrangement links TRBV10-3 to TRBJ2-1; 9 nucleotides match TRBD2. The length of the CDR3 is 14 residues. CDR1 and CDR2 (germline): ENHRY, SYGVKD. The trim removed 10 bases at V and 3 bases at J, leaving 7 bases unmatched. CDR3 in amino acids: CATGSGGLYNEQFF. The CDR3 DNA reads TGTGCCACCGGAAGCGGGGGGCTCTACAATGAGCAGTTCTTC.